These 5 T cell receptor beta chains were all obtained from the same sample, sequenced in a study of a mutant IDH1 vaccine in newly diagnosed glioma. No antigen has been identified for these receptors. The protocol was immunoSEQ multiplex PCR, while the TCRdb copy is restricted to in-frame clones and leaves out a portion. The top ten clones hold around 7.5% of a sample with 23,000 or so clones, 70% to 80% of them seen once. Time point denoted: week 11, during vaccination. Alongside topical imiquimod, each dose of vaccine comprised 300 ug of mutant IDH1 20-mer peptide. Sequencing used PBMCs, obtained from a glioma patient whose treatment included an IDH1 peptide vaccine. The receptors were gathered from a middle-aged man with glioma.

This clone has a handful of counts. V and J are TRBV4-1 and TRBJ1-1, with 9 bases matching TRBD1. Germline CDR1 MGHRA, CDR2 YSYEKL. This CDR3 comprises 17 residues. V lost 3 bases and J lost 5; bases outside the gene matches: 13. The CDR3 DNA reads TGCGCCAGCAGCCAGGACGGACAGGGGAAGGTAAGGACTGAAGCTTTCTTT. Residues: CASSQDGQGKVRTEAFF.

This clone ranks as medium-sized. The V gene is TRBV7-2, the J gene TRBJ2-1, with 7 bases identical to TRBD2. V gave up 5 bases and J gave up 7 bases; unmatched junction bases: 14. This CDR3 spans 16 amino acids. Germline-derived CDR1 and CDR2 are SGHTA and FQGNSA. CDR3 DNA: TGTGCCAGCAGCCCCCGTCGGGGCGGGAGTGGGAATGAGCAGTTCTTC. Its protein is CASSPRRGGSGNEQFF.

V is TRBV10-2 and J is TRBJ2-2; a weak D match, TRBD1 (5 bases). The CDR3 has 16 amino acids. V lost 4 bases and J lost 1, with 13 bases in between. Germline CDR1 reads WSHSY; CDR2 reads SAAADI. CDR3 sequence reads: CASSVDSPRNTGELFF. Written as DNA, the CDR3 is TGCGCCAGCAGTGTAGACAGCCCAAGGAACACCGGGGAGCTGTTTTTT.

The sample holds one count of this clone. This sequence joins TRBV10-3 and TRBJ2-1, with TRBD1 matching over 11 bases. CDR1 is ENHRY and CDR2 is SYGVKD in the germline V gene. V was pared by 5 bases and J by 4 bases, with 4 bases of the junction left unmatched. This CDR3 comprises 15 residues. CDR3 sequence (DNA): TGTGCCATCAGTCTTGGGACAGGGGGATACAATGAGCAGTTCTTC. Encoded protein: CAISLGTGGYNEQFF.

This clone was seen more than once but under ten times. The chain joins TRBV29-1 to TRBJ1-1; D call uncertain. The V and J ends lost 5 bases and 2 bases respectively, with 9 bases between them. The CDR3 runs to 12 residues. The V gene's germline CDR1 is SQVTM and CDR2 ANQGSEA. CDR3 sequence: CSVSATNTEAFF. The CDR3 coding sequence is TGCAGCGTTTCCGCCACTAACACTGAAGCTTTCTTT.